Included here is one T cell receptor beta chain sequence, with context. This sample was taken from a study of shared T cell receptors in the human thymus. Clones were read by immunoSEQ multiplex PCR, and TCRdb kept only the in-frame ones, dropping some. The table shows hundreds of thousands of clones, with roughly 94% occurring only once. Trimming took 0 bases from V and 2 from J, leaving 13 bases between them. CDR1 and CDR2 (germline): SGHRS, YFSETQ. The CDR3 spans 16 residues. Source material: thymocytes. The chain links TRBV5-1 to TRBJ2-3; D is unresolved. The sequence was obtained from a human donor. CDR3 protein: CASSLVEGFNTDTQYF. CDR3 coding DNA: TGCGCCAGCAGCTTGGTCGAAGGATTCAACACAGATACGCAGTATTTT.